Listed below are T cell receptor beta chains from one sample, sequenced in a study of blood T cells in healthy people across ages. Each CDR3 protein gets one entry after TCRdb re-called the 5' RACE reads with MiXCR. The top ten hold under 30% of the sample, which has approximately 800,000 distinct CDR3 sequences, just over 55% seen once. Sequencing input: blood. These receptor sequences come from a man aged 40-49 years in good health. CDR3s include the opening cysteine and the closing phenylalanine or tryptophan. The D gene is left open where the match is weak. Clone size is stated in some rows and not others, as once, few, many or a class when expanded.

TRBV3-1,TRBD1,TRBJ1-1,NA,CASSSQGVDTEAFF,TGTGCCAGCAGCTCCCAGGGGGTGGACACTGAAGCTTTCTTT
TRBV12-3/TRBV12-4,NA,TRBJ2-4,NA,CASVVAKNIQYF,TGTGCCAGCGTTGTAGCCAAAAACATTCAGTACTTC
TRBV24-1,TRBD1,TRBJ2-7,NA,CATSAPGQGLYEQYF,TGTGCCACCAGTGCCCCAGGACAGGGACTCTACGAGCAGTACTTC
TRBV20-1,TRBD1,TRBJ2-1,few,CSARPGQGPNPFF,TGCAGTGCACGCCCGGGACAGGGCCCAAACCCGTTCTTC
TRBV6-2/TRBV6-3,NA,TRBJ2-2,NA,CASGIGRPNTGELFF,TGTGCCAGCGGTATCGGGCGCCCGAACACCGGGGAGCTGTTTTTT
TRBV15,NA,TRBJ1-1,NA,CATSIHRNTEAFF,TGTGCCACCAGTATTCACCGGAACACTGAAGCTTTCTTT
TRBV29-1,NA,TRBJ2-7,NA,CSVSESSYNEQYF,TGCAGCGTTTCAGAGAGCTCCTACAATGAGCAGTACTTC
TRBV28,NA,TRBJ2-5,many,CASSFGGLETQYF,TGTGCCAGCAGCTTCGGCGGTCTAGAGACCCAGTACTTC
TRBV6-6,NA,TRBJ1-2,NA,CASSYSPQPNRGYTF,TGTGCCAGCAGTTACTCCCCCCAACCTAACCGGGGCTACACCTTC
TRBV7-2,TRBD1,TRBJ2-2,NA,CASSTQSGTGLGELFF,TGTGCCAGCAGCACCCAATCCGGGACAGGGCTCGGGGAGCTGTTTTTT
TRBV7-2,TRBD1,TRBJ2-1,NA,CASSYPDRDNEQFF,TGTGCCAGCAGCTACCCGGACAGGGACAATGAGCAGTTCTTC
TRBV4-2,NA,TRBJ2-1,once,CASSHRGEFDHNEQFF,TGTGCCAGCAGCCACAGGGGGGAGTTTGACCACAATGAGCAGTTCTTC
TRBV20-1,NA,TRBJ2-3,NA,CSARDTVGTDTQYF,TGCAGTGCTAGGGACACCGTTGGAACAGATACGCAGTATTTT
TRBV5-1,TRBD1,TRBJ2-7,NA,CASSSGSGTGIYNEQYF,TGCGCCAGCAGCTCTGGGAGCGGGACAGGGATTTACAATGAGCAGTACTTC
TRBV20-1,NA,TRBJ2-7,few,CSARDRAADYPYEQYF,TGCAGTGCTAGAGATCGTGCGGCGGACTACCCCTACGAGCAGTACTTC
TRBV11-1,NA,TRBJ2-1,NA,CARNEQFF,TGTGCCCGTAATGAGCAGTTCTTC
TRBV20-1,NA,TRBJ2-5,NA,CSASGGPGRYNEQYF,TGCAGTGCTAGCGGTGGGCCCGGGAGATACAATGAGCAGTACTTC
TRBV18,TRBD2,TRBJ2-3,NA,CASSNLRQFQRELEGGLTDTQYF,TGTGCCAGCTCGAACTTACGCCAGTTCCAGCGGGAGCTGGAGGGAGGTCTCACAGATACGCAGTATTTT
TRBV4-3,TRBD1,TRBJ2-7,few,CASSLRGTSYEQYF,TGCGCCAGCAGTCTCAGGGGGACCTCCTACGAGCAGTACTTC
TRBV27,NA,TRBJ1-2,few,CASRDMGGRSYGYTF,TGTGCCAGCAGAGATATGGGCGGGCGGAGCTATGGCTACACCTTC
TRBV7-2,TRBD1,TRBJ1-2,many,CASSPGTVGWGYTF,TGTGCCAGCAGCCCCGGGACAGTAGGGTGGGGCTACACCTTC
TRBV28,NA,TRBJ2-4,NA,CASSEPNPRGSKNIQYF,TGTGCCAGCAGTGAACCAAACCCCAGGGGAAGCAAAAACATTCAGTACTTC
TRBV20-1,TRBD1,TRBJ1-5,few,CSATGGVNQPQHF,TGCAGTGCTACAGGGGGCGTAAATCAGCCCCAGCATTTT
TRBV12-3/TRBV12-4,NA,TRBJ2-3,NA,CASSFNRRDTQYF,TGTGCCAGCAGTTTCAACAGAAGAGATACGCAGTATTTT
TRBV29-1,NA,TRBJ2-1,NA,CSVGDRGWYNEQFF,TGCAGCGTTGGGGATCGGGGGTGGTACAATGAGCAGTTCTTC
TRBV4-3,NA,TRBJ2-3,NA,CASSQRNQDTQYF,TGCGCCAGCAGCCAACGGAACCAAGATACGCAGTATTTT
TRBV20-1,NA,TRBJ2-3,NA,CSAHGGDTQYF,TGCAGTGCTCACGGCGGAGATACGCAGTATTTT
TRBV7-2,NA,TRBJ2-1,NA,CAGSLVALYNEQFF,TGTGCCGGCAGCTTAGTCGCTCTCTACAATGAGCAGTTCTTC
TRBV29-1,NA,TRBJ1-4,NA,CSVGGAEKLFF,TGCAGCGTTGGAGGGGCTGAAAAACTGTTTTTT
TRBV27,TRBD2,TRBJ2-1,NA,CASSFGREGYNEQFF,TGTGCCAGCAGTTTCGGGCGGGAGGGCTACAATGAGCAGTTCTTC
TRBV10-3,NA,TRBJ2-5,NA,CAISESINPAIPSEQYF,TGTGCCATCAGTGAGTCGATAAATCCAGCTATCCCCTCTGAGCAGTACTTC
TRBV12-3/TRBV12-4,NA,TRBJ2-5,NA,CASTSGTQVGETQYF,TGTGCCAGCACGTCCGGGACCCAGGTCGGGGAGACCCAGTACTTC
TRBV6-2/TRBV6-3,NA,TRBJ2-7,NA,CASSYISEQYF,TGTGCCAGCAGTTATATCTCCGAGCAGTACTTC
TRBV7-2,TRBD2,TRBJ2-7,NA,CASSSPGRREGYSYEQYF,TGTGCCAGCAGTTCCCCGGGGAGGCGGGAGGGATACTCCTACGAGCAGTACTTC
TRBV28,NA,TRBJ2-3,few,CASRSGETDTQYF,TGTGCCAGCAGATCGGGGGAAACAGATACGCAGTATTTT
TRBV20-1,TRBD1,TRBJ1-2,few,CSAPRDRANYGYTF,TGCAGTGCTCCCAGGGACAGAGCTAACTATGGCTACACCTTC
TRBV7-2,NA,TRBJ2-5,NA,CASSLGEASTRQETQYF,TGTGCCAGCAGCCTAGGAGAGGCTTCCACGCGGCAAGAGACCCAGTACTTC
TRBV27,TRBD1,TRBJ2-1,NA,CASSLRQGAYDERFF,TGTGCCAGCAGTTTAAGACAGGGAGCCTACGATGAGCGGTTCTTC
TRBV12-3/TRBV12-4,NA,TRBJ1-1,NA,CASSVGPPGEAFF,TGTGCCAGCAGTGTAGGGCCGCCGGGGGAAGCTTTCTTT
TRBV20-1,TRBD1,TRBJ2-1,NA,CSARGDSFTDEQFF,TGCAGTGCTAGAGGGGACAGTTTTACCGATGAGCAGTTCTTC
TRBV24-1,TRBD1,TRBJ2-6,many,CATSKPGQGKSGANVLTF,TGTGCCACCAGTAAACCGGGACAGGGGAAGTCTGGGGCCAACGTCCTGACTTTC
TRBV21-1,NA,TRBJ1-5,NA,CASSKAVGWQPQHF,TGTGCCAGCAGCAAAGCGGTTGGTTGGCAGCCCCAGCATTTT